The sequence of this T cell receptor beta chain was determined in a study of T cell changes during pregnancy in multiple sclerosis (dated by TCRdb to about 2019). Study-wide context: The study looked at changes in the T cell repertoire across pregnancy in women with multiple sclerosis.

For CDR1 and CDR2, the germline V gene lists KGHSH and LQKENI. A distance of 13 bases separates the germline ends of V and J, which lose 2 bases and 2 bases respectively. The CDR3 starts with the cysteine, ends with the phenylalanine, and has 15 residues. CDR3 DNA is the only sequence kept; it has 45 bases, read in frame from the first base. Libraries were made using the immunoSEQ multiplex PCR assay. TCRdb's version of the immuneACCESS table is confined to in-frame rearrangements and falls short of the full clone set. An unresolved V gene accounts for under half of the shortfall where checked; the remainder is of unknown origin. Present in this sample are about 100,000 clones, about 91% of which were seen just once. The leading ten clones occupy around 3.1% of the sample. About this clone itself: Its specific antigen is unknown. No much larger clone exists at a distance of one base, and base qualities are not known.

This receptor was obtained from a female donor with multiple sclerosis, enrolled in a pregnancy study. The chain is encoded by TRBV18 joined to TRBJ2-7; the D segment could be TRBD1, given 6 matching bases. Source: peripheral blood, taken in the second trimester of pregnancy. The CDR3 protein: CASSPRTGQAYEQYF. The DNA reads as follows: TGTGCCAGCTCACCAAGAACAGGGCAGGCCTACGAGCAGTACTTC.